These 14 T cell receptor beta chains came from one sample sequenced in a study of a mutant IDH1 vaccine in newly diagnosed glioma. Profiling relied on immunoSEQ multiplex PCR, and the TCRdb table lists in-frame clones only, not all of them. The table includes tens of thousands of clones, about three quarters detected once. The time point is: baseline, week 1 (first vaccination visit). As to treatment: pre-vaccination baseline after standard-of-care therapy. Sample: peripheral blood mononuclear cells (PBMCs), taken from a glioma patient treated with radiotherapy, temozolomide or both. The source of these receptors is a man aged 50 or older with glioma. Some clones in this sample may be carry-over from other donors' samples.

This chain connects TRBV7-2 to TRBJ1-2; maybe TRBD1 (5 bases). The CDR3 covers 12 residues. The V gene lost 2 bases and the J gene lost 14 bases, with 15 bases spanning the gap. The germline CDR1 and CDR2 sequences are SGHTA and FQGNSA. The CDR3 sequence is CASSLNPRVGTF. Written as DNA, the CDR3 is TGTGCCAGCAGCTTAAACCCCAGGGTGGGGACCTTC.

The CDR3 here is CASSDGRGKTQYF. The CDR3 bases are TGTGCCAGCAGTGACGGGCGGGGCAAGACCCAGTACTTC. The chain uses TRBV2 and TRBJ2-5, with D possibly TRBD2 on 6 matching bases. The CDR3 has 13 residues. Germline CDR1 and CDR2: SNHLY and FYNNEI. V lost 3 bases and J lost 6, with 11 bases in between.

The rearrangement uses TRBV5-4 and TRBJ2-7, with 9 bases lining up with TRBD2. Trimming removed 3 bases from V and 3 bases from J; junction bases left unmatched: 10. This CDR3 has 16 residues. Germline V CDR1 and CDR2: SGHNT, YYREEE (reference sequence). CDR3: CASSSRIGGGGYEQYF. The CDR3, as DNA: TGTGCCAGCAGCTCCCGGATTGGCGGGGGGGGCTACGAGCAGTACTTC.

The chain has TRBV7-9 and TRBJ2-3; 10 bases fit TRBD1. J was trimmed by 2 bases and V by 3 bases; bases with no gene match: 5. Per germline, CDR1 SEHNR and CDR2 FQNEAQ (reference sequence). The CDR3 has 16 residues. CDR3 residues: CASSFWTGGTTDTQYF. Here the CDR3 DNA reads TGTGCCAGCAGCTTCTGGACAGGGGGGACCACAGATACGCAGTATTTT.

The rearrangement joins TRBV7-9 to TRBJ2-1; maybe TRBD1 (5 bases). The germline V gene encodes CDR1 SEHNR and CDR2 FQNEAQ (reference sequence). V lost 0 bases to trimming and J lost 11 bases, with 14 bases between them. The length of the CDR3 is 14 residues. The CDR3 loop is CASSLASPGAQQFF. The DNA of the CDR3 is TGTGCCAGCAGCTTAGCCTCGCCTGGGGCTCAGCAGTTCTTC.

The V call is TRBV4-1, the J call TRBJ1-4, with TRBD1 as a possible D gene (6 bases). Trimming pared 8 bases from V and 10 bases from J, leaving 23 bases between. The CDR3 has 15 amino acids. The germline gives CDR1 MGHRA, CDR2 YSYEKL. CDR3 sequence: CASGGRTDSQGKLFF. The CDR3 DNA reads as TGCGCCAGCGGGGGGCGGACAGACTCCCAAGGAAAACTGTTTTTT.

The gene calls are TRBV7-2 and TRBJ2-5; no clear D gene. Germline values: CDR1 SGHTA, CDR2 FQGNSA. This CDR3 has 14 residues. V lost 2 bases and J lost 0, with 7 bases in between. Here the CDR3 DNA reads TGTGCCAGCAGCTTATTCCTGTACCAAGAGACCCAGTACTTC. Translation gives CASSLFLYQETQYF.

The gene calls are TRBV5-5 and TRBJ1-2, with D maybe TRBD1 (6 bases). Germline CDR1 and CDR2: SGHKS and YYEKEE (reference sequence). V was shortened by 5 bases and J by 2 bases, with 16 bases between the two germline ends. This CDR3 comprises 15 residues. The CDR3 coding sequence is TGTGCCAGCAGGCCGGGCGGCACAGGGAACTATGGCTACACCTTC. This sequence encodes CASRPGGTGNYGYTF.

The chain recombines TRBV9 with TRBJ2-7; TRBD1 might be the D (6 bases). Per the germline V gene, CDR1 is SGDLS and CDR2 is YYNGEE. V lost 8 bases and J 2 bases, leaving 14 bases between the germline ends. This CDR3 region has 13 residues. Written as DNA, the CDR3 is TGTGCCAGTTCAGGGGCCCCCACCTACGAGCAGTACTTC. Translation gives CASSGAPTYEQYF.

The chain uses TRBV6-5 and TRBJ1-3, with 7 bases identical to TRBD1. The CDR3 is made up of 15 amino acids. V was clipped by 4 bases and J by 2 bases; unmatched bases: 5. In germline, CDR1 is MNHEY, CDR2 SVGAGI. In nucleotides, the CDR3 is TGTGCCAGCAGTTTGACCGGGACAGCTGGAAACACCATATATTTT. Protein sequence: CASSLTGTAGNTIYF.

The V and J genes are TRBV30 and TRBJ1-1; D call uncertain. Germline CDR1 and CDR2: GTSNPN and SVGIG (reference sequence). This CDR3 is 12 amino acids long. Trimming pared 2 bases from V and 2 bases from J, leaving 6 bases between. This CDR3 reads CAWSSANTEAFF. For the CDR3, the DNA is TGTGCCTGGAGTTCAGCAAACACTGAAGCTTTCTTT.

The J gene is TRBJ2-7, the V gene TRBV28, with 10 positions matching TRBD1. The germline V gene has CDR1 MDHEN and CDR2 SYDVKM. The CDR3 has 16 residues. Trimming at V came to 1 base and at J to 3 bases, leaving 6 bases not matched to a gene. Here the CDR3 DNA reads TGTGCCAGCAGTTTATCCGGGACAGGGGCCGACTACGAGCAGTACTTC. This sequence encodes CASSLSGTGADYEQYF.

The chain uses TRBV29-1 and TRBJ2-1; 7 bases fit TRBD2. The CDR3 has 13 residues. The germline V gene encodes CDR1 SQVTM and CDR2 ANQGSEA. Trimming removed 7 bases from V and 5 bases from J; junction bases left unmatched: 8. The CDR3 coding sequence is TGCAGCGCGAGGGAGGGCGCCGACAATGAGCAGTTCTTC. It codes for CSAREGADNEQFF.

The chain uses TRBV19 and TRBJ1-2, with unresolved D. V was clipped by 4 bases and J by 0 bases, with 12 bases between them. This CDR3 is 15 amino acids long. Germline CDR1 is LNHDA and CDR2 is SQIVND (reference sequence). CDR3 sequence (DNA): TGTGCCAGTAGTACGGGTGGATTAGCTAACTATGGCTACACCTTC. As protein: CASSTGGLANYGYTF.